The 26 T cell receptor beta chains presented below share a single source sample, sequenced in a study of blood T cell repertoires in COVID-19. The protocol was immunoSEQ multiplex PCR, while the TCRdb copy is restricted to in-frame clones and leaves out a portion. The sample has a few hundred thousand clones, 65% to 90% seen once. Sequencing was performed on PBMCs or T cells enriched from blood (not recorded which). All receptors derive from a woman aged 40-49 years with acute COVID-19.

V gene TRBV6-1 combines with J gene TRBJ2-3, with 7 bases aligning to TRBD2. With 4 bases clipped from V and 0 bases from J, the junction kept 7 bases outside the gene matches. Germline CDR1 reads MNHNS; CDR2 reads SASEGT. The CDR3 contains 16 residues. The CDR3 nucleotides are TGTGCCAGCAGTGGGATATATAGCGGGAGCACAGATACGCAGTATTTT. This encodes CASSGIYSGSTDTQYF.

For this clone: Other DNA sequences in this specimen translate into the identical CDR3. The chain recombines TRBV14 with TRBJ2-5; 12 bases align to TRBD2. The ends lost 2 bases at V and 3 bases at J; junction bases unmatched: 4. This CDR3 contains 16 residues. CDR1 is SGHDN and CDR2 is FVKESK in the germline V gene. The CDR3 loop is CASSQLSSGGEETQYF. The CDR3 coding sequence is TGTGCCAGCAGCCAACTGTCTAGCGGGGGGGAAGAGACCCAGTACTTC.

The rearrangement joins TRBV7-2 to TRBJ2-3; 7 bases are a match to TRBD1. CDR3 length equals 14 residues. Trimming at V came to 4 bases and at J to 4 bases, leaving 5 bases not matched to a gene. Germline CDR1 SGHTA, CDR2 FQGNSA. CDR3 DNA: TGTGCCAGCAGCTCGGGACAGTGGGCAGATACGCAGTATTTT. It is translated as CASSSGQWADTQYF.

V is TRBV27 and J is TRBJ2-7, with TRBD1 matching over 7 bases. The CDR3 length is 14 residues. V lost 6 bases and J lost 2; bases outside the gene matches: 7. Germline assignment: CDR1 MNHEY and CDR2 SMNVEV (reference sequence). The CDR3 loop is CASRTGTDAYEQYF. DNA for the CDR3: TGTGCCAGCAGGACCGGGACAGACGCCTACGAGCAGTACTTC.

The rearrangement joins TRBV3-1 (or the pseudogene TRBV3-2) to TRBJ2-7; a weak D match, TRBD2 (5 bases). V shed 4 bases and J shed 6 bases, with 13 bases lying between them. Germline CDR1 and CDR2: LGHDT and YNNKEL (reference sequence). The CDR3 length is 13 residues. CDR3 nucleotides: TGTGCCAGCAGCCCCCTATTCAGCGGCGAGCAGTACTTC. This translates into CASSPLFSGEQYF.

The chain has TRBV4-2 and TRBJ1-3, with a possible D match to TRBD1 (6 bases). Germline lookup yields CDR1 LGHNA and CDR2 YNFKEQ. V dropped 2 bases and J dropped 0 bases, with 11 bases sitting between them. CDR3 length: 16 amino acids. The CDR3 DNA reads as TGTGCCAGCAGCCAATCAAACAGGGACTCTGGAAACACCATATATTTT. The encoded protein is CASSQSNRDSGNTIYF.

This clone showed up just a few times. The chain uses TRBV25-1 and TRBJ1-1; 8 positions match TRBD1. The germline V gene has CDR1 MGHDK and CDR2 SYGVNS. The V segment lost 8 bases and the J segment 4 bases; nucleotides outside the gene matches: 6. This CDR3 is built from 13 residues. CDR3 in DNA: TGTGCCAGCCGCATCCAGGGGGCCACTGAAGCTTTCTTT. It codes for CASRIQGATEAFF. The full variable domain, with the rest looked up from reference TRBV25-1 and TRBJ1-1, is EADIYQTPRYLVIGTGKKITLECSQTMGHDKMYWYQQDPGMELHLIHYSYGVNSTEKGDLSSESTVSRIRTEHFPLTLESARPSHTSQYLCASRIQGATEAFFGQGTRLTVV.

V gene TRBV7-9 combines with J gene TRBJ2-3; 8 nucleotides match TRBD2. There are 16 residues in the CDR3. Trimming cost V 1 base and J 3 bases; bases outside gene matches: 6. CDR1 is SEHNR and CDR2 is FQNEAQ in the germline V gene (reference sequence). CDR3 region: CASSLGRASGTDTQYF. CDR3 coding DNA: TGTGCCAGCAGCTTAGGGCGGGCTAGCGGGACAGATACGCAGTATTTT.

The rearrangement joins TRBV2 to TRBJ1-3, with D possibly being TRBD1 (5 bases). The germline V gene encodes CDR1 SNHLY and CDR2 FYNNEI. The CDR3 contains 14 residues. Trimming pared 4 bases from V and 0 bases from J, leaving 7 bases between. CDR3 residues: CASSGTGSGNTIYF. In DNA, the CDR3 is TGTGCCAGCAGTGGAACAGGCTCTGGAAACACCATATATTTT.

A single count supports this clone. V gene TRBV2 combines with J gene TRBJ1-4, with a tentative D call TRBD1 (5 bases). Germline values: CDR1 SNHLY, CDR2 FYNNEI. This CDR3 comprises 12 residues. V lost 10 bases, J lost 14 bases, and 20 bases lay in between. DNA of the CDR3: TGTGCCACGGGTTTCGAAGGACAATGGCTGTTTTTT. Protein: CATGFEGQWLFF.

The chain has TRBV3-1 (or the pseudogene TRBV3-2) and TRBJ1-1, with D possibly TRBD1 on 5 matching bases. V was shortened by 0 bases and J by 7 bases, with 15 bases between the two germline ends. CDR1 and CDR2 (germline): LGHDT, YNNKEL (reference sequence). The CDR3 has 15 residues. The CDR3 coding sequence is TGTGCCAGCAGCCAAGATTTTTGGGGCGGCAATGAAGCTTTCTTT. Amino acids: CASSQDFWGGNEAFF.

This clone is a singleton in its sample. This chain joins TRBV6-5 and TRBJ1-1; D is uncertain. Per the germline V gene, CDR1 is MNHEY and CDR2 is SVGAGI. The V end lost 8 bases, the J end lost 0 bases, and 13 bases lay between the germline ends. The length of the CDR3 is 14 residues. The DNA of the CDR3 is TGTGCCAGCCATTGGGAGACCATGAACACTGAAGCTTTCTTT. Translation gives CASHWETMNTEAFF.

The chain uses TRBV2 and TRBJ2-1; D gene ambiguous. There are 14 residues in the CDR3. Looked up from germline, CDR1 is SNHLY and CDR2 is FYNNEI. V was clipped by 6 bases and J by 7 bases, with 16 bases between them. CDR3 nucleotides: TGTGCCAGCAGACGACTCCCCGAAAGAAATGAGCAGTTCTTC. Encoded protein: CASRRLPERNEQFF.

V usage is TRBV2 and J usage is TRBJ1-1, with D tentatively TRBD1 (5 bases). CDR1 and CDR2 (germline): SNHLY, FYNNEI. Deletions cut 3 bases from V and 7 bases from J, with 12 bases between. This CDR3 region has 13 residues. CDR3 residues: CASSDSRANEAFF. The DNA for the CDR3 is TGTGCCAGCAGTGACTCCAGGGCTAATGAAGCTTTCTTT. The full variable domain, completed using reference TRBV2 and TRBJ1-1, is EPEVTQTPSHQVTQMGQEVILRCVPISNHLYFYWYRQILGQKVEFLVSFYNNEISEKSEIFDDQFSVERPDGSNFTLKIRSTKLEDSAMYFCASSDSRANEAFFGQGTRLTVV.

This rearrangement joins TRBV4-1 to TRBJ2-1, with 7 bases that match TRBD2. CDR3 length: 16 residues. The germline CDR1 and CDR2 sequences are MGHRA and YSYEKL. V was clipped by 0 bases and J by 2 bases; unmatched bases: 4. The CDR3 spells CASSQDWLAAYNEQFF. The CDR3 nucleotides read TGCGCCAGCAGCCAAGATTGGCTAGCGGCCTACAATGAGCAGTTCTTC.

The CDR3, as DNA: TGTGCCAGTAGTAGGGGCTTGATTAGCGGGGGTTACGAGCAGTACTTC. Amino acids: CASSRGLISGGYEQYF. This chain connects TRBV19 to TRBJ2-7; 9 bases align to TRBD2. CDR3 length equals 16 residues. With 4 bases clipped from V and 4 bases from J, the junction kept 11 bases outside the gene matches. Germline V lookup: CDR1 LNHDA, CDR2 SQIVND (reference sequence).

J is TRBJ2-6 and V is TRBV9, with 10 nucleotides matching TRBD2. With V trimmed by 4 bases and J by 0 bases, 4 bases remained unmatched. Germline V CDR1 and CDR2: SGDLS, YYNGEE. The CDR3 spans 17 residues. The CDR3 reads CASSLGLASSGANVLTF. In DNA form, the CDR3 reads TGTGCCAGCAGCTTGGGACTAGCGAGCTCTGGGGCCAACGTCCTGACTTTC.

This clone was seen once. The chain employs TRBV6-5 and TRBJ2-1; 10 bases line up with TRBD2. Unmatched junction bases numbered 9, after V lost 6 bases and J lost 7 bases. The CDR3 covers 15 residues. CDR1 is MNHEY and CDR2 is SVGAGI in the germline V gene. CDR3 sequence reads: CASSQSSGSYNEQFF. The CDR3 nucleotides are TGTGCCAGCAGCCAATCTAGCGGGAGCTATAATGAGCAGTTCTTC.

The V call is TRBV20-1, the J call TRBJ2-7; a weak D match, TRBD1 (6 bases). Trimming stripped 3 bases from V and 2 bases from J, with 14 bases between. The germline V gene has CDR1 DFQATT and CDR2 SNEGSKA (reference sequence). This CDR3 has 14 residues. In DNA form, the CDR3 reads TGCAGTGCTAGTCGGGCAGGGGCCCCCTACGAGCAGTACTTC. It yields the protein CSASRAGAPYEQYF.

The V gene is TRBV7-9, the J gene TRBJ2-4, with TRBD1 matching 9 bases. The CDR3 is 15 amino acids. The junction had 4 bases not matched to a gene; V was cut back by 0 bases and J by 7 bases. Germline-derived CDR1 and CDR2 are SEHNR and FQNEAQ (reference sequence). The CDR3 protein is CASSLAGTGTNIQYF. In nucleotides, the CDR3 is TGTGCCAGCAGCTTAGCCGGGACAGGGACCAACATTCAGTACTTC. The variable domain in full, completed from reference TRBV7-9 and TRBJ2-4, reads DTGVSQNPRHKITKRGQNVTFRCDPISEHNRLYWYRQTLGQGPEFLTYFQNEAQLEKSRLLSDRFSAERPKGSFSTLEIQRTEQGDSAMYLCASSLAGTGTNIQYFGAGTRLSVL.

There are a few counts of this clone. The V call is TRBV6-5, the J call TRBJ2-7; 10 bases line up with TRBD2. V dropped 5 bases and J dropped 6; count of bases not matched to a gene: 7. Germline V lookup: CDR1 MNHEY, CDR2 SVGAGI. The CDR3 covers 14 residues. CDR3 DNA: TGTGCCAGCAGTCGAGCGGGAGGGCCGGGCGAGCAGTACTTC. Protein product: CASSRAGGPGEQYF.

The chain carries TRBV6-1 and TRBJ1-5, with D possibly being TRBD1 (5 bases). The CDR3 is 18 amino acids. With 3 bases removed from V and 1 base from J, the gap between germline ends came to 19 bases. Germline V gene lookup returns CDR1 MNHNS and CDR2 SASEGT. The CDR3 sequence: CASSEPSMTEFSNQPQHF. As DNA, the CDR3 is TGTGCCAGCAGTGAGCCTTCCATGACAGAGTTCAGCAATCAGCCCCAGCATTTT.

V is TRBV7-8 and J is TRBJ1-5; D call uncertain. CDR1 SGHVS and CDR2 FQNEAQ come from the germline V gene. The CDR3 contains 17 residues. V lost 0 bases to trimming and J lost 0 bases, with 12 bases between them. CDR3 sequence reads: CASSLAPTGNSNQPQHF. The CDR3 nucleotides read TGTGCCAGCAGCTTAGCGCCCACGGGGAATAGCAATCAGCCCCAGCATTTT. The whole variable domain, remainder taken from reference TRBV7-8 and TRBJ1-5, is GAGVSQSPRYKVAKRGQDVALRCDPISGHVSLFWYQQALGQGPEFLTYFQNEAQLDKSGLPSDRFFAERPEGSVSTLKIQRTQQEDSAVYLCASSLAPTGNSNQPQHFGDGTRLSIL.

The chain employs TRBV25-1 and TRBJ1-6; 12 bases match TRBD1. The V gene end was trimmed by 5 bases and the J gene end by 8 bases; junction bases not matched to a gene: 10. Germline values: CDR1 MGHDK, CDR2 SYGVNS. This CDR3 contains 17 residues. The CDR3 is CASSPYSGTGGDSPLHF. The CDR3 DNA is TGTGCCAGCAGTCCATACTCCGGGACAGGGGGCGATTCACCCCTCCACTTT.

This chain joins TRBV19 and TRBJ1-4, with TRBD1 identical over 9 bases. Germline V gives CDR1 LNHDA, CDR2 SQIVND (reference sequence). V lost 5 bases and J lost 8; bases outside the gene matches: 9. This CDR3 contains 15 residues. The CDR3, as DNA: TGTGCCAGTAGTGTTACAGGGGGCAGGCGAGAAAAACTGTTTTTT. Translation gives CASSVTGGRREKLFF.

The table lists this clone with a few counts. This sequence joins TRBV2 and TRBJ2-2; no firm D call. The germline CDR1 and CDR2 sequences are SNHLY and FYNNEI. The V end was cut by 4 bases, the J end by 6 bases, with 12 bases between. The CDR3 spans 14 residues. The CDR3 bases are TGTGCCAGCAGTGGTTCGGGTAGTGCCGGGGAGCTGTTTTTT. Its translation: CASSGSGSAGELFF.